The present entry profiles one TCR beta chain with its context. Its antigen is as yet unknown. The sample is drawn from a study of T cell responses to AZD1222 COVID-19 vaccine. Study observations and caveats: Dominant CD4 TCR responses targeted spike regions 160-218 and 743-854. Sampled repertoires all dated from after the peak T cell response. Spike-specific TCRs gained breadth and depth after people received two AZD1222 doses. At baseline, just 5 or 6 AZD1222 recipients tested seropositive.

The V and J ends lost 1 base and 4 bases respectively, with 10 bases between them. The germline V gene has CDR1 SGHVS and CDR2 FQNEAQ. The CDR3 extends over 15 amino acids. Assay used: immunoSEQ multiplex PCR; TCRdb lists only in-frame clones, some missing. The sample records fewer than 95,000 clones, less than 95% being singletons. The sample was peripheral blood, taken 28 days after the second AZD1222 dose. The receptor was isolated from an adult who received the AZD1222 COVID-19 vaccine. The gene calls are TRBV7-8 and TRBJ1-4; no definite D call. The CDR3 DNA sequence: TGTGCCAGCAGCTTAGTAGGAAGCTATAATGAAAAACTGTTTTTT. It codes for CASSLVGSYNEKLFF.